This T cell receptor (beta chain) comes out of a study of blood T cell repertoires in COVID-19. The CDR3 totals 14 residues. The table lists this clone with a few counts. Generated by immunoSEQ multiplex PCR, the TCRdb table keeps only in-frame clones and is missing some. This table holds over 45,000 clones, about three quarters found once. The sequenced material came from peripheral blood. The V gene is TRBV21-1, the J gene TRBJ2-1; the table's D call, TRBD2, has no DNA check behind it. TRBV21-1 is flagged as a pseudogene. The origin of this receptor is a human donor with active or convalescent COVID-19. The donor label of this sample is uncertain. CDR3 region: CASKKGTSGNEQFF. CDR3 bases: TGTGCCAGCAAAAAAGGGACTAGCGGCAATGAGCAGTTCTTC.